This T cell receptor (beta chain) is from a study of blood T cell repertoires in COVID-19 (dated by TCRdb to about 2020). Describing the broader study: Collaborator samples came from the United States, Italy and Spain and covered acute and convalescent phases of COVID-19. The material from the prospective study consisted of cDNA or gDNA derived from T cells, B-cell-depleted T cells, or PBMCs. Subjects who had been exposed to COVID-19, were actively infected with it, or had recovered from it provided the deeply sampled blood TCRbeta repertoires that made up the dataset. The repertoires were released in a freely available public database intended as a resource for research on the immune response to SARS-CoV-2. Samples came from the ongoing ImmuneRACE study (first 160 participants) plus 1,254 subjects from 6 global collaborators. Sample metadata almost always included a de-identified subject ID, COVID-19 status, age in years and sex. Where HLA class I and class II types were available, the types were taken from metadata supplied by the sample provider, not from assay-based typing.

The paper as a whole reports these results and caveats: Clinical and demographic metadata were provided uncurated, with the amount varying by source and participant.

Comment on this clone: Its antigen remains unidentified. Per-base quality was not reported, and no clone a single base away is much larger than it.

At one collaborating source in Seattle, patients were enrolled during active infection and were followed longitudinally through the course of disease. Whole blood was collected in K2EDTA tubes by collaborating institutions according to the institutions' own protocols. For TCRbeta analysis, collaborators shipped samples in one of three forms: frozen whole blood, isolated PBMCs, or DNA extracted from either of those sample types. TCRbeta CDR3 regions were amplified from genomic DNA by means of the immunoSEQ Assay, a bias-controlled multiplex PCR. Under the source paper's analysis protocol: Within the assay, amplification of reference gene primers was used to estimate how many nucleated cells each sample contained. Sequence reads were collapsed and filtered to measure the absolute abundance of every unique TCRbeta CDR3 rearrangement. Productive Simpson clonality was computed per sample as the square root of Simpson's diversity index over productive rearrangements. TCRdb's version of the immuneACCESS table is confined to in-frame rearrangements and falls short of the full clone set. An unresolved V gene accounts for under half of the shortfall where checked; the remainder is of unknown origin. V and J calls and clone size are as listed in that table; D and trimming were resolved from the DNA. The sample table holds 300,000 to 400,000 clones, of which 88% were seen once. The top ten clones comprise approximately 1.6% of the sample.

Spanning cysteine to phenylalanine, the CDR3 consists of 13 amino acids. The CDR3 DNA has 39 bases and is translated from base 1. At the junction V is shortened by 9 bases and J by 0 bases, with 12 bases in between. CDR1 and CDR2 are drawn from the germline V gene (reference sequence): LNHDA, SQIVND. The source material was peripheral blood. In this chain, TRBV19 is recombined with TRBJ2-7, with TRBD1 perhaps the D gene, on 6 matching bases. The clonotype originates from a woman aged 25 to 39 with COVID-19, enrolled during active disease. This receptor has the CDR3 CASRDKGSYEQYF. The nucleotide sequence reads as follows: TGTGCCAGCCGGGACAAGGGCTCCTACGAGCAGTACTTC.